Following are 15 T cell receptor beta chains from one sample sequenced in a study of blood T cell repertoires in COVID-19. Some clones are missing from TCRdb's copy, which holds only in-frame ones; the method was immunoSEQ multiplex PCR. The sample holds a few hundred thousand clones, approximately 86% seen once. Specimen: peripheral blood. The receptors stem from a woman in her 30s with acute or convalescent COVID-19.

The V call is TRBV5-1, the J call TRBJ1-4, with D hard to call. V was clipped by 4 bases and J by 5 bases, with 9 bases between them. The length of the CDR3 is 13 residues. Germline V gene data show CDR1 as SGHRS and CDR2 as YFSETQ. The CDR3 nucleotides are TGCGCCAGCAGCCTTGCGCGGAATGAAAAACTGTTTTTT. Amino acid sequence: CASSLARNEKLFF.

The chain uses TRBV7-9 and TRBJ1-4; TRBD1 might be the D (5 bases). Trimming pared 5 bases from V and 3 bases from J, leaving 10 bases between. The CDR3 is 14 amino acids. CDR1 SEHNR and CDR2 FQNEAQ come from the germline V gene (reference sequence). CDR3 sequence reads: CASSPDIANEKLFF. In DNA form, the CDR3 reads TGTGCCAGCAGCCCGGACATAGCTAATGAAAAACTGTTTTTT.

The J gene is TRBJ2-5, the V gene TRBV7-9; 7 bases align to TRBD1. This CDR3 contains 15 residues. The germline gives CDR1 SEHNR, CDR2 FQNEAQ (reference sequence). With 2 bases clipped from V and 5 bases from J, the junction kept 8 bases outside the gene matches. CDR3 sequence reads: CASSLRGGAVETQYF. The CDR3 DNA reads TGTGCCAGCAGCTTACGAGGGGGCGCCGTCGAGACCCAGTACTTC.

The rearrangement uses TRBV27 and TRBJ2-5, with 7 bases aligning to TRBD1. From germline, CDR1 is MNHEY and CDR2 SMNVEV (reference sequence). The J segment lost 5 bases and the V segment lost 0 bases, leaving 3 bases of the junction unmatched. The CDR3 has 14 amino acids. The CDR3 region has the DNA TGTGCCAGCAGTTTATCGACAGGGCGGGAGACCCAGTACTTC. It specifies CASSLSTGRETQYF.

The CDR3 reads CASTPGHGETQYF. The CDR3 DNA reads as TGTGCCAGCACCCCGGGACACGGGGAGACCCAGTACTTC. The chain couples TRBV12-3 or TRBV12-4 to TRBJ2-5; the D gene is possibly TRBD1 (6 bases). This CDR3 spans 13 amino acids. V gave up 7 bases and J gave up 5 bases, with 14 bases separating them.

The chain couples TRBV6-1 to TRBJ2-4; the D gene is possibly TRBD1 (6 bases). The CDR3 contains 15 residues. Trimming cost V 2 bases and J 6 bases, with 14 bases left between them. The germline gives CDR1 MNHNS, CDR2 SASEGT. The CDR3 region is CASSESGRGRNIQYF. DNA of the CDR3: TGTGCCAGCAGTGAATCGGGCAGGGGAAGAAACATTCAGTACTTC.

CDR3 loop: CASSSSGGLSSGNTIYF. As DNA, the CDR3 is TGTGCCAGCAGTTCGTCAGGGGGACTGAGCTCTGGAAACACCATATATTTT. V and J are TRBV27 and TRBJ1-3; 7 bases map to TRBD1. V shed 4 bases and J 0 bases; nucleotides not matched to a gene: 9. Germline V CDR1 and CDR2: MNHEY, SMNVEV (reference sequence). The CDR3 has 17 residues.

The rearrangement joins TRBV6-2 or TRBV6-3 to TRBJ2-3, with 9 positions matching TRBD2. The V gene's germline CDR1 is MNHEY and CDR2 SVGEGT. There are 16 residues in the CDR3. V was pared by 5 bases and J by 1 base, with 7 bases of the junction left unmatched. The CDR3 loop is CASSPYTSGRTDTQYF. In nucleotides, the CDR3 is TGTGCCAGCAGTCCCTATACTAGCGGGCGCACAGATACGCAGTATTTT.

The chain has TRBV29-1 and TRBJ2-6, with D possibly being TRBD2 (6 bases). This CDR3 has 15 amino acids. Germline-derived CDR1 and CDR2 are SQVTM and ANQGSEA. Trimming stripped 4 bases from V and 0 bases from J, with 10 bases between. CDR3 sequence (DNA): TGCAGCGTTGGTGTGGGGGGCTCTGGGGCCAACGTCCTGACTTTC. Its translation: CSVGVGGSGANVLTF. Full variable domain (remainder filled in from reference TRBV29-1 and TRBJ2-6): SAVISQKPSRDICQRGTSLTIQCQVDSQVTMMFWYRQQPGQSLTLIATANQGSEATYESGFVIDKFPISRPNLTFSTLTVSNMSPEDSSIYLCSVGVGGSGANVLTFGAGSRLTVL.

The rearrangement joins TRBV3-1 (or the pseudogene TRBV3-2) to TRBJ1-1; 7 positions match TRBD1. Per the germline V gene, CDR1 is LGHDT and CDR2 is YNNKEL (reference sequence). Germline trimming cut 4 bases from V and 5 bases from J; bases unmatched to any gene: 7. The CDR3 totals 14 residues. In nucleotides, the CDR3 is TGTGCCAGCAGCCGTAGGGACAGAGGGACTGAAGCTTTCTTT. It is translated as CASSRRDRGTEAFF.

The genes are TRBV7-3 and TRBJ1-6; D is perhaps TRBD1 (6 bases). V gave up 1 base and J gave up 3 bases, with 10 bases separating them. CDR3 length: 16 amino acids. CDR1 and CDR2 from the germline V gene are SGHTA and FQGTGA. The CDR3 region is CASSLRGGNYNSPLHF. CDR3 coding DNA: TGTGCCAGCAGCTTAAGGGGGGGCAACTATAATTCACCCCTCCACTTT.

This chain connects TRBV5-3 to TRBJ1-4; tentative D call: TRBD1 (6 bases). TRBV5-3 is recorded as an ORF, its role being uncertain. Trimming stripped 4 bases from V and 4 bases from J, with 17 bases between. The CDR3 contains 16 residues. CDR3 sequence (DNA): TGTGCCAGAAGCATACCACAGGGCGTTGATAATGAAAAACTGTTTTTT. Protein product: CARSIPQGVDNEKLFF.

This chain uses TRBV6-2 or TRBV6-3 with TRBJ2-3; tentative D call: TRBD1 (6 bases). Germline V gene data show CDR1 as MNHEY and CDR2 as SVGEGT. The CDR3 loop spans 16 amino acids. Trimming removed 0 bases at V and 6 bases at J, with 16 bases between. In DNA, the CDR3 is TGTGCCAGCAGTTACTCGGGGACATCCCCCAGGGATACGCAGTATTTT. Translating it yields CASSYSGTSPRDTQYF.

V gene TRBV6-2 or TRBV6-3 combines with J gene TRBJ1-2; D gene ambiguous. V lost 2 bases and J 2 bases, leaving 12 bases between the germline ends. The germline V gene has CDR1 MNHEY and CDR2 SVGEGT. The CDR3 runs 15 residues. The CDR3 DNA sequence: TGTGCCAGCAGTTACGGCTGGGCGGGGAACTATGGCTACACCTTC. Encoded protein: CASSYGWAGNYGYTF.

The V call is TRBV27, the J call TRBJ1-1; 9 bases match TRBD1. The CDR3 is 13 residues long. J gave up 4 bases and V 5 bases, and 2 bases lay outside the gene matches. The germline V gene encodes CDR1 MNHEY and CDR2 SMNVEV (reference sequence). This CDR3 is CASSIQGATEAFF. The CDR3 DNA is TGTGCCAGCAGTATACAGGGGGCCACTGAAGCTTTCTTT.